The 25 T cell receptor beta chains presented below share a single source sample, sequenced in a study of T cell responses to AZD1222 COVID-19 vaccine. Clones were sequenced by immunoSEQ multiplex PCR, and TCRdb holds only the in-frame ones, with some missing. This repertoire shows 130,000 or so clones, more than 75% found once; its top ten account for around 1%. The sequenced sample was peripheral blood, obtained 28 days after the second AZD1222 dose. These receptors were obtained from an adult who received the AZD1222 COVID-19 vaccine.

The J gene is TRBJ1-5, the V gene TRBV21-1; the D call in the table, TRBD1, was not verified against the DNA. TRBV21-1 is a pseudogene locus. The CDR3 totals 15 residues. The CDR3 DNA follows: TGTGCCAGCAGCCACCCGGACAGGGGGGGCCAGCCCCAGCATTTT. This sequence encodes CASSHPDRGGQPQHF.

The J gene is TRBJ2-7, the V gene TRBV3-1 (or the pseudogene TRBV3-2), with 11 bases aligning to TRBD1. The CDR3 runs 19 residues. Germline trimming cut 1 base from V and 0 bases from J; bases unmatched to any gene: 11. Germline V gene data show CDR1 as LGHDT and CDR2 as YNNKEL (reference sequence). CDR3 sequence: CASSQGVDRGLRSSYEQYF. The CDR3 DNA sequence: TGTGCCAGCAGCCAAGGTGTGGACAGGGGGCTTCGGAGCTCCTACGAGCAGTACTTC.

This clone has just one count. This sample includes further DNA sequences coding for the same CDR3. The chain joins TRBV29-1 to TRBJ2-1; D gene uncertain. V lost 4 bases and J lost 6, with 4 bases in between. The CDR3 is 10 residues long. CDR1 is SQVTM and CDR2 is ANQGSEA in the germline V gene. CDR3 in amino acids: CSVGSNEQFF. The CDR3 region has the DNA TGCAGCGTTGGGAGCAATGAGCAGTTCTTC.

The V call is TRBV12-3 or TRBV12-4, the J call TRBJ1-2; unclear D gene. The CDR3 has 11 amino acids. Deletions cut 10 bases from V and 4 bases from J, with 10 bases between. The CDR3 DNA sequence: TGTGCCATACTTGAATCCTATGGCTACACCTTC. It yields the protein CAILESYGYTF.

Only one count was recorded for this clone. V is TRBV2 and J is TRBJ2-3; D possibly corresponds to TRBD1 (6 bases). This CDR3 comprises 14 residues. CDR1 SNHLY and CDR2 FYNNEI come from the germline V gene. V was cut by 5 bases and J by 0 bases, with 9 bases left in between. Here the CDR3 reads CASSRQVSTDTQYF. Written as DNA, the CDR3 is TGTGCCAGCAGTAGACAGGTTAGCACAGATACGCAGTATTTT.

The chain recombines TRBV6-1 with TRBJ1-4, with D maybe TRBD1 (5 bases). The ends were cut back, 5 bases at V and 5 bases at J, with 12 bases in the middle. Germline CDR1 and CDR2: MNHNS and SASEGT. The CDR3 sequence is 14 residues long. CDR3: CASSFGHLNEKLFF. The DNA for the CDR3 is TGTGCCAGCAGTTTCGGACACTTAAATGAAAAACTGTTTTTT.

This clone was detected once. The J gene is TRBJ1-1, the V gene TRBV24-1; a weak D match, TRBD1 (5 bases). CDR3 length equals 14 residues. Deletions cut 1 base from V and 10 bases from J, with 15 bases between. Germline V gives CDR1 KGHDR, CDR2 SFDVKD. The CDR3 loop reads CATSDFSRPRGAFF. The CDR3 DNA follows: TGTGCCACCAGTGATTTCTCCCGGCCGAGGGGAGCTTTCTTT.

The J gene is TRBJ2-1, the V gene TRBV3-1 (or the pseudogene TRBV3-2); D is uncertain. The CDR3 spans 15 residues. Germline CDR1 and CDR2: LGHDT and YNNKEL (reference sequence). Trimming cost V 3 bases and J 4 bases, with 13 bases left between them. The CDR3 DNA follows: TGTGCCAGCAGCCATGCTCGCCTGCTATACAATGAGCAGTTCTTC. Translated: CASSHARLLYNEQFF.

The CDR3 protein is CASSIVPKRSTYEQYF. The CDR3 DNA is TGTGCCAGTAGTATAGTGCCCAAGCGGTCGACCTACGAGCAGTACTTC. V and J are TRBV19 and TRBJ2-7, with D possibly TRBD2 on 5 matching bases. With 1 base removed from V and 2 bases from J, the gap between germline ends came to 15 bases. CDR1 is LNHDA, CDR2 SQIVND, per germline (reference sequence). The CDR3 has 16 residues.

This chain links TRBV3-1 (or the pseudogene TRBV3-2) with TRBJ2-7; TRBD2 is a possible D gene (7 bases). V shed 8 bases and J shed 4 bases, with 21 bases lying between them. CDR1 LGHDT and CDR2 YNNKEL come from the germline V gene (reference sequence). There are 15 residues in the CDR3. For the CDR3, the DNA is TGTGCCAGCCGAAGGGGGGGAGCCGCGTCGTACGAGCAGTACTTC. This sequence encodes CASRRGGAASYEQYF.

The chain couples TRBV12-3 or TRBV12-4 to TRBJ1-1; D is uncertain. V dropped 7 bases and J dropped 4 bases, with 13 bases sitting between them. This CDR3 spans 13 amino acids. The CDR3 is CASTSGRATEAFF. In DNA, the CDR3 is TGTGCCAGCACCTCTGGTAGGGCCACTGAAGCTTTCTTT.

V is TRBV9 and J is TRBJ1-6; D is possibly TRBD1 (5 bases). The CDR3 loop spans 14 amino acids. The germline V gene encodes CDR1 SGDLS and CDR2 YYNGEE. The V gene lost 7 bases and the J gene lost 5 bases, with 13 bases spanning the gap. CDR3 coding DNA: TGTGCCAGCCGAGCCGGGGCTAATAATTCACCCCTCCACTTT. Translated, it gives CASRAGANNSPLHF.

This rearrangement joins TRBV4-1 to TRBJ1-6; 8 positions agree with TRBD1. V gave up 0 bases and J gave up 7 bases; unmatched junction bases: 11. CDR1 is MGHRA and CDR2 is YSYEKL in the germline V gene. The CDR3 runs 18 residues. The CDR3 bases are TGCGCCAGCAGCCAAGACTTTCGGCAGGGGGCTTGGAATTCACCCCTCCACTTT. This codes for CASSQDFRQGAWNSPLHF.

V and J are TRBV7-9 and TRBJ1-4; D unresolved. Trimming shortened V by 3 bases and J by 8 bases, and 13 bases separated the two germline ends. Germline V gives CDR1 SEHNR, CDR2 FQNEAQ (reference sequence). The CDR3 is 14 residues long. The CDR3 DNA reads TGTGCCAGCAGCTTGGTAAGGGTAAACGAAAAACTGTTTTTT. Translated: CASSLVRVNEKLFF.

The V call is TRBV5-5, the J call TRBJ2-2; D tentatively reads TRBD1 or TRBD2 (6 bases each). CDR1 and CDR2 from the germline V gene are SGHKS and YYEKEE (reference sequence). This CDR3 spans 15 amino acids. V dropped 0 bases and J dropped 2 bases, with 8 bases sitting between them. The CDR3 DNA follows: TGTGCCAGCAGCTTGGGCGGGACAAACACCGGGGAGCTGTTTTTT. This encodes CASSLGGTNTGELFF.

CDR3 sequence: CASSPTSGRAVAGELFF. CDR3 coding DNA: TGTGCCAGCAGCCCGACTAGCGGGAGGGCCGTTGCCGGGGAGCTGTTTTTT. The chain links TRBV11-3 to TRBJ2-2, with 14 bases lining up with TRBD2. This CDR3 has 17 residues. V shed 5 bases, J shed 6 bases, and the junction held 8 bases outside the gene matches. Germline V gene sequence: CDR1 SGHNT, CDR2 YENEEA.

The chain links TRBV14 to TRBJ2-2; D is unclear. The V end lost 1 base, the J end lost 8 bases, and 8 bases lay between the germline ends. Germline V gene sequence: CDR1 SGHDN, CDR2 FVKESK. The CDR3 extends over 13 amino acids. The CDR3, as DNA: TGTGCCAGCAGCCAAGGTCTCAAGGGGGAGCTGTTTTTT. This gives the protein CASSQGLKGELFF.

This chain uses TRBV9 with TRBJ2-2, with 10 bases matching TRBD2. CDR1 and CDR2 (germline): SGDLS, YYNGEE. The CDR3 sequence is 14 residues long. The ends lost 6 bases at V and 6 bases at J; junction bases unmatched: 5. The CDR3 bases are TGTGCCAGCACCCTAGCGGGAGCGGCCGGGGAGCTGTTTTTT. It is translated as CASTLAGAAGELFF.

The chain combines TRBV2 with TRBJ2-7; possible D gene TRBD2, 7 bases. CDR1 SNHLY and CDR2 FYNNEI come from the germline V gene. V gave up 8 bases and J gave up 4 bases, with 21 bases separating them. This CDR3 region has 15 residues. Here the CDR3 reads CASGGDTQNSYEQYF. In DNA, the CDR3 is TGTGCCAGCGGGGGGGACACCCAGAACTCTTACGAGCAGTACTTC.

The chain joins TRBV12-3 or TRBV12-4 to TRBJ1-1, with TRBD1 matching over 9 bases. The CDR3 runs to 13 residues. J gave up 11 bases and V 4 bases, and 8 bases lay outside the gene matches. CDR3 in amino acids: CASSSGTGILAFF. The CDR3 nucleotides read TGTGCCAGCAGTTCCGGGACAGGGATTTTGGCTTTCTTT.

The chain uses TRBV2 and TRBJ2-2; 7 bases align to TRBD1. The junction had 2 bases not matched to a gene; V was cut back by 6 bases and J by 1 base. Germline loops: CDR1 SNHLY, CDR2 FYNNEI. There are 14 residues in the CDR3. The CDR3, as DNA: TGTGCCAGCAGCCGACAGGGGAACACCGGGGAGCTGTTTTTT. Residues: CASSRQGNTGELFF.

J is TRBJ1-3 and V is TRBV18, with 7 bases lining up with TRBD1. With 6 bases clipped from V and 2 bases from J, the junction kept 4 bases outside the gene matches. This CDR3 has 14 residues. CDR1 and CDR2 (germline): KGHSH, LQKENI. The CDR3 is CASSPTGTGNTIYF. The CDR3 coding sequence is TGTGCCAGCTCGCCGACAGGGACTGGAAACACCATATATTTT.

The CDR3 nucleotides read TGTGCCAGCAGCCCGCACCCGACAGGAGCCCAGCATTTT. Translation gives CASSPHPTGAQHF. The V call is TRBV9, the J call TRBJ1-5, with D maybe TRBD1 (6 bases). The germline V gene has CDR1 SGDLS and CDR2 YYNGEE. The germline V and J ends were trimmed by 4 bases and 11 bases, with 16 bases remaining between them. CDR3 length equals 13 residues.

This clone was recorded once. CDR3 sequence: CAGSLRLDQETQYF. DNA of the CDR3: TGTGCCGGATCCTTACGTTTGGACCAAGAGACCCAGTACTTC. The rearrangement joins TRBV28 to TRBJ2-5; D uncertain. Trimming stripped 11 bases from V and 0 bases from J, with 16 bases between. The V gene's germline CDR1 is MDHEN and CDR2 SYDVKM. This CDR3 contains 14 residues. The full variable domain, with the rest looked up from reference TRBV28 and TRBJ2-5, is DVKVTQSSRYLVKRTGEKVFLECVQDMDHENMFWYRQDPGLGLRLIYFSYDVKMKEKGDIPEGYSVSREKKERFSLILESASTNQTSMYLCAGSLRLDQETQYFGPGTRLLVL.

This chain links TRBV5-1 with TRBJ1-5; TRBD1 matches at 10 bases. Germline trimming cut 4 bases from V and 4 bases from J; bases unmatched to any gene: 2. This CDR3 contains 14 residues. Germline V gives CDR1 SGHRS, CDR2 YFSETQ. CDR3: CASSPGQGNQPQHF. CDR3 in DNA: TGCGCCAGCAGCCCGGGACAGGGGAATCAGCCCCAGCATTTT.